The sequence of this T cell receptor (beta chain) was determined in a study of blood T cell repertoires in COVID-19 (dated by TCRdb to the early 2020s). Regarding the study in general: The collaborator samples originated in the United States, Italy and Spain and spanned the acute and convalescent phases of COVID-19. The material from the prospective study consisted of cDNA or gDNA derived from T cells, B-cell-depleted T cells, or PBMCs. Subjects who had been exposed to COVID-19, were actively infected with it, or had recovered from it provided the deeply sampled blood TCRbeta repertoires that made up the dataset. The repertoires were released in a freely available public database meant as a resource for research on the immune response to SARS-CoV-2. The samples were drawn from the first 160 participants of the ongoing ImmuneRACE study and from more than 1,000 subjects provided by 6 global collaborators. The sample metadata nearly always contained a de-identified subject ID, COVID-19 status, age in years and sex. Where available, HLA class I and class II types were taken from metadata supplied by the sample provider and were not determined by assay-based typing.

Participants in the prospective study were enrolled through a virtual design, were aged about 18 to 100 years, and lived in 24 United States geographic areas. Cohort assignment in the prospective study relied on participant-reported clinical history from a screening survey and a study questionnaire. Recovered participants in ImmuneRACE Cohort 3 were defined by two consecutive negative NP/OP PCR tests, clearance by a healthcare professional, or resolution of symptoms. In the prospective study, mobile phlebotomists collected whole blood, serum and a nasopharyngeal or oropharyngeal swab from each participant. Prospective study participants could optionally give additional blood draws and questionnaires over an approximately two-month period. Before DNA extraction, prospective study blood samples were shipped either frozen or at room temperature. The immunoSEQ Assay, a bias-controlled multiplex PCR, was used to amplify TCRbeta CDR3 regions from genomic DNA. The study's own analysis went as follows. Within the assay, amplification of reference gene primers was used to estimate how many nucleated cells each sample contained. To quantify the absolute abundance of each unique TCRbeta CDR3 rearrangement, sequence reads were collapsed and filtered. For each sample, productive Simpson clonality was calculated by taking the square root of Simpson's diversity index across productive rearrangements. The immuneACCESS repertoire file appears here via TCRdb, limited to in-frame rearrangements. These files lack a portion of the clones; in checked studies, under half of the deficit traces to unresolved V genes, and the cause of the others is not known. The V and J calls and clone size were taken over from that table, and D and trimming were inferred from the DNA. Present in this sample are approximately 280,000 clones, 85% to 90% of which were seen just once. The leading ten clones occupy 1.9% of the sample.

On this clone itself: Its specific antigen is unknown. Per-base qualities were not stored, and no clone one base away is much larger.

Study-wide conclusions, independent of this receptor: The amount of clinical and demographic metadata varied by source and participant and was provided uncurated.

V is clipped by 8 bases and J by 1 base, and the sequence between their germline boundaries is 17 bases long. The CDR3 measures 15 amino acids from cysteine to phenylalanine. The DNA shown is the 45-base CDR3, in frame from base 1. The TCR sequence derives from a woman between 55 and 75 years old who had recovered from COVID-19. In this chain, TRBV23-1 is recombined with TRBJ1-1; the D segment could be TRBD1, given 6 matching bases. TRBV23-1 is marked as an open reading frame, function uncertain. The sequencing sample was made of PBMCs or T cells enriched from blood (not recorded which). Read as DNA, the sequence is TGCGCCAGCGCTAACAGGGTCGGAAGGAACACTGAAGCTTTCTTT. It specifies CASANRVGRNTEAFF.